The 9 T cell receptor beta chains listed next were all sequenced from one sample in a study of T cell repertoires in cytomegalovirus infection. TCRdb processed the reads anew with MiXCR; each CDR3 protein has one entry. In the table there are approximately 550,000 distinct CDR3 sequences, about 15% of which are singletons. The specimen sequenced was CD8+ T cells from PBMCs. The receptors shown here come from a human donor in good health (CMV status not recorded). Some clones in this sample may be carry-over from other donors' samples.

This clonotype was picked up many times. The gene calls are TRBV7-6 and TRBJ2-6, with 11 bases that match TRBD2. Trimming cost V 5 bases and J 0 bases; bases outside gene matches: 6. The length of the CDR3 is 18 residues. Germline V gene lookup returns CDR1 SGHVS and CDR2 FNYEAQ. The DNA for the CDR3 is TGTGCCAGCAGCCCCGGACTAGCGGGCCGCTCTGGGGCCAACGTCCTGACTTTC. Translated, it gives CASSPGLAGRSGANVLTF.

In its sample, this clonotype was seen many times. The chain carries TRBV10-3 and TRBJ2-3; 9 bases agree with TRBD2. The germline gives CDR1 ENHRY, CDR2 SYGVKD. There are 16 residues in the CDR3. V gave up 0 bases and J gave up 8 bases; unmatched junction bases: 9. CDR3 loop: CAISESKLAGAPTQYF. CDR3 bases: TGTGCCATCAGTGAGTCGAAACTAGCGGGCGCTCCTACGCAGTATTTT.

At least ten counts were recorded for this clonotype. J is TRBJ1-3 and V is TRBV12-5; D is perhaps TRBD1 (6 bases). This CDR3 has 15 amino acids. Germline V gene lookup returns CDR1 LGHNT and CDR2 FRNRAP. Between the trimmed V and J ends, which lost 1 base and 2 bases, there was a span of 9 bases. CDR3 in DNA: TGTGCTAGTGGTTTGGAGACAGGAGCTGGAAACACCATATATTTT. This codes for CASGLETGAGNTIYF.

The chain links TRBV20-1 to TRBJ2-1; the match to TRBD1 covers 11 bases. Germline CDR1 DFQATT, CDR2 SNEGSKA (reference sequence). The CDR3 consists of 17 residues. Trimming took 5 bases from V and 11 from J; bases not matched to a gene: 20. The CDR3 spells CSALITPGQGESTQQFF. The DNA for the CDR3 is TGCAGTGCTCTAATCACACCGGGACAGGGGGAGTCCACTCAGCAGTTCTTC.

In regard to this clonotype: Since a much larger clone is just one base distant, this may be a read error. V is TRBV19 and J is TRBJ2-6; the D is unclear. Germline loops: CDR1 LNHDA, CDR2 SQIVND (reference sequence). V lost 0 bases, J lost 0 bases, and 12 bases lay in between. This CDR3 has 18 amino acids. As DNA, the CDR3 is TGTGCCAGTAGTATAGACGCCAGGCTAGGCTCTGGGGCCAACGTCCTGACTTTC. Residues: CASSIDARLGSGANVLTF.

The chain is built from TRBV3-1 and TRBJ1-2; weak D call: TRBD1 (5 bases). From germline, CDR1 is LGHDT and CDR2 YNNKEL (reference sequence). With 1 base removed from V and 6 bases from J, the gap between germline ends came to 18 bases. The CDR3 runs to 16 residues. The CDR3 DNA follows: TGTGCCAGCAGCCAAGTGCGGGGGATAGGGTTGGATGGCTACACCTTC. Its protein is CASSQVRGIGLDGYTF.

This clonotype was recorded many times. CDR3 DNA sequence: TGTGCCAGCAGTTACAGGGCACGGGGGTCCAAATACAATGAGCAGTTCTTC. This sequence encodes CASSYRARGSKYNEQFF. The chain uses TRBV6-5 and TRBJ2-1, with D maybe TRBD2 (6 bases). Trimming removed 2 bases from V and 4 bases from J, with 18 bases in between. The germline CDR1 and CDR2 sequences are MNHEY and SVGAGI. The CDR3 is 17 amino acids.

This clonotype has ten or more counts. V usage is TRBV12-5 and J usage is TRBJ2-7; D possibly uses TRBD1 or TRBD2 (6 bases each). V lost 3 bases and J lost 2, with 11 bases in between. CDR1 LGHNT and CDR2 FRNRAP come from the germline V gene. CDR3 size: 14 residues. DNA of the CDR3: TGTGCTAGTGGTTTAGGGGGGCCAGCCTACGAGCAGTACTTC. Protein product: CASGLGGPAYEQYF.

CDR3 amino acids: CASSQFPESYTF. CDR3 nucleotide sequence: TGTGCCAGCAGCCAATTCCCGGAGAGCTACACCTTC. The J gene is TRBJ1-2, the V gene TRBV14; D not certain. Germline V gene sequence: CDR1 SGHDN, CDR2 FVKESK. This CDR3 has 12 residues. V was trimmed by 2 bases and J by 9 bases, leaving 10 bases between them.